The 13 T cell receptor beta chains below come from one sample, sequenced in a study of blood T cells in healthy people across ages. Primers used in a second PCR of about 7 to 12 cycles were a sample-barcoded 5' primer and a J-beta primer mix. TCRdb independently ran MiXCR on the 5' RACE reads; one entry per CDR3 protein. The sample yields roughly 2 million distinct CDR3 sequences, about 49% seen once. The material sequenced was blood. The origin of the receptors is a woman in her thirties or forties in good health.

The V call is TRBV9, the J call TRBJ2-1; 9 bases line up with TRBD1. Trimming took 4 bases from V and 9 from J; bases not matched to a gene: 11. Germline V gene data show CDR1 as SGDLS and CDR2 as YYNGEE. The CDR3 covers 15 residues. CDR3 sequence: CASSIQGARYGEQFF. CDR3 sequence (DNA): TGTGCCAGCAGCATACAGGGGGCGCGGTATGGTGAGCAGTTCTTC.

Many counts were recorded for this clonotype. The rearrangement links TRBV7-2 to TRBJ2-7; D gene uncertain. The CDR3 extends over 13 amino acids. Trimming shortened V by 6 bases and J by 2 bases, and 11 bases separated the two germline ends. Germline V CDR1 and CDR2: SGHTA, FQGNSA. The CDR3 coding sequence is TGTGCCAGCAGTTTAACCTCGACCTACGAGCAGTACTTC. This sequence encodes CASSLTSTYEQYF.

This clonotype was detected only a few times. Here the CDR3 reads CATSDPNLAGGTDTQYF. In DNA form, the CDR3 reads TGTGCCACCAGTGATCCAAACCTAGCGGGGGGCACAGATACGCAGTATTTT. The rearrangement links TRBV24-1 to TRBJ2-3, with 10 bases matching TRBD2. The germline CDR1 and CDR2 sequences are KGHDR and SFDVKD. V was clipped by 3 bases and J by 1 base; unmatched bases: 6. This CDR3 has 17 residues.

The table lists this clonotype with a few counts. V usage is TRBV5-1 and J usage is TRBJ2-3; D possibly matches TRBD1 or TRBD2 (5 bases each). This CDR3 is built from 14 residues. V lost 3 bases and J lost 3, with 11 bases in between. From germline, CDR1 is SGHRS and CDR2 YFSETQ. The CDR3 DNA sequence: TGCGCCAGCAGCTCCGAGGGGAGTACAGATACGCAGTATTTT. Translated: CASSSEGSTDTQYF.

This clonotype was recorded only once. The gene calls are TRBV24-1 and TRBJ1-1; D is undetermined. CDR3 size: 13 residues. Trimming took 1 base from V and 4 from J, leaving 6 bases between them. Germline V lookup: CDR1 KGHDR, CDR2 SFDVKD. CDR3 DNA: TGTGCCACCAGTGATTTTCGGACCACTGAAGCTTTCTTT. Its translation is CATSDFRTTEAFF.

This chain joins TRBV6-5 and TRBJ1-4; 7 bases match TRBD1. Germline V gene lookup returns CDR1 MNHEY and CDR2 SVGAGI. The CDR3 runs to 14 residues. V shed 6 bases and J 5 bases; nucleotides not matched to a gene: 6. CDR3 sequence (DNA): TGTGCCAGCAGAACCGGGACAGAGAATGAAAAACTGTTTTTT. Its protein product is CASRTGTENEKLFF.

The CDR3 DNA reads TGCAGTGTACTCGGGGGGCAAAACACAGATACGCAGTATTTT. Translated: CSVLGGQNTDTQYF. This chain links TRBV20-1 with TRBJ2-3, with a possible D match to TRBD2 (7 bases). The germline V gene encodes CDR1 DFQATT and CDR2 SNEGSKA (reference sequence). V was shortened by 7 bases and J by 2 bases, with 16 bases between the two germline ends. The CDR3 contains 14 residues.

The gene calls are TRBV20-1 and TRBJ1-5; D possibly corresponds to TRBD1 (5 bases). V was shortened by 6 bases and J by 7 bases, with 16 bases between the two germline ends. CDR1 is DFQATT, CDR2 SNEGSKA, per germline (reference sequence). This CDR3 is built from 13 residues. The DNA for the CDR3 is TGCAGTGCCCTGGACACCCCCAGCCAGCCCCAGCATTTT. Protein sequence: CSALDTPSQPQHF.

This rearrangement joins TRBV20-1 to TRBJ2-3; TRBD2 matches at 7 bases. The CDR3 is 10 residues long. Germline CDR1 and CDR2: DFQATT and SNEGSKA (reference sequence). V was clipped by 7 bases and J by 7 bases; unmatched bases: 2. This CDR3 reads CSGAGNTQYF. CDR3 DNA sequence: TGCAGTGGAGCGGGGAATACGCAGTATTTT.

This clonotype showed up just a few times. This CDR3 reads CASSFASTNEKLFF. In DNA form, the CDR3 reads TGTGCCAGCAGCTTTGCCTCAACTAATGAAAAACTGTTTTTT. The chain joins TRBV7-2 to TRBJ1-4; D is undetermined. The germline CDR1 and CDR2 sequences are SGHTA and FQGNSA. Trimming took 3 bases from V and 0 from J, leaving 5 bases between them. The CDR3 spans 14 residues. Full variable domain (outside the CDR3, taken from reference TRBV7-2 and TRBJ1-4): GAGVSQSPSNKVTEKGKDVELRCDPISGHTALYWYRQSLGQGLEFLIYFQGNSAPDKSGLPSDRFSAERTGGSVSTLTIQRTQQEDSAVYLCASSFASTNEKLFFGSGTQLSVL.

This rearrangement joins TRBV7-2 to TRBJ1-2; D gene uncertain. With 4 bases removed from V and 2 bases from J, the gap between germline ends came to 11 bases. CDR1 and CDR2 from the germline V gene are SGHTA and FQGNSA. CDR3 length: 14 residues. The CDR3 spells CASSSFGENYGYTF. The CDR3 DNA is TGTGCCAGCAGCTCCTTTGGAGAGAACTATGGCTACACCTTC.

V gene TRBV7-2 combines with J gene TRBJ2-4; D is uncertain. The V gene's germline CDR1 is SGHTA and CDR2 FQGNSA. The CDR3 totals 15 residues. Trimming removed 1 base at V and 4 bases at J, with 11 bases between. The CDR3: CASSLGLTEKNIQYF. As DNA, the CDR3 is TGTGCCAGCAGCTTAGGATTGACGGAGAAAAACATTCAGTACTTC.

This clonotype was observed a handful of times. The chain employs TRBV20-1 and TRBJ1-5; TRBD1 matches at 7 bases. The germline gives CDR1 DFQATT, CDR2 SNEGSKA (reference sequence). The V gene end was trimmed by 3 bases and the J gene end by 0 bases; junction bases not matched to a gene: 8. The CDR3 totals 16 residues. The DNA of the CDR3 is TGCAGTGCTAGGAAGACAGGGAAGGATAGCAATCAGCCCCAGCATTTT. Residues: CSARKTGKDSNQPQHF.